This TCR beta chain was recovered during a study of blood T cell repertoires in COVID-19. Study context: Some COVID-19 samples were acute and others convalescent; all came from the United States, Italy and Spain.

CDR3 size: 15 residues. From germline, CDR1 is SGHRS and CDR2 YFSETQ. V trimming: 4 bases; J trimming: 6 bases; junction bases outside the gene matches: 10. Only in-frame clones appear in the TCRdb table, and some are missing; sequencing was by immunoSEQ multiplex PCR. This sample has 150,000 to 200,000 clones, with 70% to 85% found just once. Sequencing was carried out using peripheral blood. The rearrangement joins TRBV5-1 to TRBJ2-3; 8 nucleotides agree with TRBD1. The clonotype was recovered from an elderly man with COVID-19, enrolled during active disease. DNA of the CDR3: TGCGCCAGCAGCCGAGTGACAGGGGATTCGGATACGCAGTATTTT. It is translated as CASSRVTGDSDTQYF.